This TCR beta chain is from a study of beta chain features in type 1 diabetes. The study, taken as a whole, reports: More deletions and fewer insertions at VDJ junctions were seen in type 1 diabetes patients.

In regard to this clone: The antigen is unknown.

The whole isolated RNA underwent reverse transcription, so sequencing captured expressed TCRB transcripts. Measured with immunoSEQ multiplex PCR; TCRdb has only the in-frame clones, and not every one. Here the sample spans about 140,000 clones, about 9.7% being singletons. The CDR3 length is 15 residues. Deletions cut 5 bases from V and 1 base from J, with 11 bases between. Germline values: CDR1 MNHNY, CDR2 SVGAGI (reference sequence). This clonotype originated in a middle-aged woman in good health. Specimen: central memory CD4+ T cells from blood. The chain recombines TRBV6-6 with TRBJ2-2; weak D call: TRBD1 (6 bases). The CDR3 sequence is CASSKLQGNTGELFF. Here the CDR3 DNA reads TGTGCCAGCAGTAAACTACAGGGGAACACCGGGGAGCTGTTTTTT.